These 21 T cell receptor beta chains were all obtained from the same sample, sequenced in a study of cytomegalovirus exposure and HLA in healthy donors. The PCR used 60 Vbeta and 13 Jbeta primers. Assay: immunoSEQ multiplex PCR; the TCRdb copy retains only in-frame clones and omits some. In the table there are 180,000 or so clones, around a tenth of which are singletons. The sequenced sample was PBMCs. The receptors come from a woman aged 25 to 39 in good health and CMV-seropositive.

The chain couples TRBV5-4 to TRBJ2-1, with a weak D call TRBD2 (5 bases). This CDR3 region has 15 residues. Looked up from germline, CDR1 is SGHNT and CDR2 is YYREEE (reference sequence). Trimming shortened V by 0 bases and J by 8 bases, and 15 bases separated the two germline ends. CDR3: CASSLATGLAHEQFF. The CDR3 region has the DNA TGTGCCAGCAGCTTGGCGACGGGCCTAGCACATGAGCAGTTCTTC.

This clone was detected only a few times. The V gene is TRBV6-1, the J gene TRBJ1-4; 8 bases map to TRBD1. The V gene end was trimmed by 9 bases and the J gene end by 4 bases; junction bases not matched to a gene: 4. The CDR3 length is 13 residues. In germline, CDR1 is MNHNS, CDR2 SASEGT. Here the CDR3 reads CASTGGNNEKLFF. The CDR3 DNA is TGTGCCAGTACAGGGGGGAATAATGAAAAACTGTTTTTT.

The sample holds a few counts of this clone. The CDR3 region is CGNLGDAYEQYF. The CDR3 DNA is TGTGGTAACTTGGGAGATGCGTACGAGCAGTACTTC. This rearrangement joins TRBV11-2 to TRBJ2-7; a possible D gene is TRBD2 (5 bases). The CDR3 spans 12 residues. Germline assignment: CDR1 SGHAT and CDR2 FQNNGV.

The chain has TRBV9 and TRBJ2-7, with 9 positions matching TRBD2. The CDR3 has 16 residues. CDR1 is SGDLS and CDR2 is YYNGEE in the germline V gene. Losses at the gene ends were 0 bases for V and 8 bases for J; bases not matched to a gene: 12. The CDR3 loop reads CASSVAVVAGVGKQYF. The CDR3 DNA reads TGTGCCAGCAGCGTAGCAGTAGTAGCGGGAGTTGGGAAGCAGTACTTC. The whole variable domain, filled in from reference TRBV9 and TRBJ2-7, reads DSGVTQTPKHLITATGQRVTLRCSPRSGDLSVYWYQQSLDQGLQFLIQYYNGEERAKGNILERFSAQQFPDLHSELNLSSLELGDSALYFCASSVAVVAGVGKQYFGPGTRLTVT.

The genes are TRBV2 and TRBJ2-5, with a possible D match to TRBD1 (5 bases). The CDR3 covers 14 residues. Trimming cost V 3 bases and J 1 base, with 9 bases left between them. Germline V gene sequence: CDR1 SNHLY, CDR2 FYNNEI. The CDR3 DNA follows: TGTGCCAGCAGTGACAGGGCCCTCCAAGAGACCCAGTACTTC. Translated, it gives CASSDRALQETQYF.

This clone was seen only a few times. The chain carries TRBV2 and TRBJ2-1, with 8 bases identical to TRBD1. V lost 5 bases, J lost 4 bases, and 7 bases stayed unmatched. The CDR3 spans 15 residues. Germline V lookup: CDR1 SNHLY, CDR2 FYNNEI. CDR3 residues: CASSPGQGPYNEQFF. CDR3 DNA sequence: TGTGCCAGCAGTCCTGGACAGGGCCCTTACAATGAGCAGTTCTTC.

This clone was detected a few times. CDR3 sequence reads: CASSGTTGRAGEQYF. The CDR3 DNA follows: TGTGCCAGCAGCGGAACCACGGGGCGGGCGGGGGAGCAGTACTTC. The chain links TRBV9 to TRBJ2-7; D is possibly TRBD2 (6 bases). Germline V lookup: CDR1 SGDLS, CDR2 YYNGEE. The V end was cut by 3 bases, the J end by 7 bases, with 20 bases between. There are 15 residues in the CDR3.

V is TRBV5-6 and J is TRBJ2-7; D is unclear. Per germline, CDR1 SGHDT and CDR2 YYEEEE. The CDR3 spans 11 residues. V dropped 0 bases and J dropped 6 bases, with 4 bases sitting between them. The CDR3 sequence is CASSLGGEQYF. CDR3 DNA sequence: TGTGCCAGCAGCTTGGGAGGCGAGCAGTACTTC.

The chain employs TRBV6-6 and TRBJ2-2; the D is unclear. The germline CDR1 and CDR2 sequences are MNHNY and SVGAGI (reference sequence). V lost 8 bases and J 0 bases, leaving 13 bases between the germline ends. CDR3 size: 15 residues. The CDR3 DNA reads as TGTGCCAGCGCCTCCCGAACAGCGAACACCGGGGAGCTGTTTTTT. Its translation: CASASRTANTGELFF.

This chain uses TRBV5-1 with TRBJ1-1; D is possibly TRBD1 (6 bases). Trimming cost V 2 bases and J 6 bases, with 8 bases left between them. The germline V gene encodes CDR1 SGHRS and CDR2 YFSETQ. This CDR3 is 12 amino acids long. The CDR3 reads CASSLQGPEAFF. The DNA for the CDR3 is TGCGCCAGCAGCTTACAGGGCCCTGAAGCTTTCTTT.

This clone was counted between two and nine times. The chain links TRBV5-6 to TRBJ2-1; tentative D call: TRBD1 (5 bases). V was trimmed by 5 bases and J by 0 bases, leaving 12 bases between them. Germline loops: CDR1 SGHDT, CDR2 YYEEEE. The CDR3 totals 15 residues. The CDR3 loop is CASSFGASSYNEQFF. CDR3 DNA sequence: TGTGCCAGCAGTTTTGGGGCTAGCTCCTACAATGAGCAGTTCTTC.

The chain combines TRBV27 with TRBJ2-1; no clear D gene. The ends were cut back, 2 bases at V and 6 bases at J, with 5 bases in the middle. Per germline, CDR1 MNHEY and CDR2 SMNVEV (reference sequence). The CDR3 is made up of 12 amino acids. The CDR3 nucleotides read TGTGCCAGCAGTTTACCTAGCAATGAGCAGTTCTTC. Protein: CASSLPSNEQFF.

This clone was seen more than once but under ten times. CDR3 nucleotides: TGTGCCAGCAGCTTACTAGCTGGCTACACCTTC. Its translation is CASSLLAGYTF. J is TRBJ1-2 and V is TRBV7-8, with D uncertain. The CDR3 totals 11 residues. V shed 2 bases and J shed 7 bases, with 5 bases lying between them. The germline V gene has CDR1 SGHVS and CDR2 FQNEAQ.

For this clone: The identical CDR3 is also encoded by other nucleotide sequences in the sample. The gene calls are TRBV7-2 and TRBJ1-5; D gene unclear. This CDR3 spans 12 amino acids. In germline, CDR1 is SGHTA, CDR2 FQGNSA. V gave up 5 bases and J gave up 5 bases, with 7 bases separating them. CDR3 in amino acids: CASSLRDQPQHF. The DNA of the CDR3 is TGTGCCAGCAGCCTCCGAGATCAGCCCCAGCATTTT.

A few counts support this clone. The chain couples TRBV6-4 to TRBJ2-3; tentative D call: TRBD1 (6 bases). The CDR3 contains 14 residues. Germline V gives CDR1 MRHNA, CDR2 SNTAGT. V dropped 2 bases and J dropped 0 bases, with 6 bases sitting between them. CDR3: CASSDGTSTDTQYF. The CDR3 DNA follows: TGTGCCAGCAGTGACGGGACAAGCACAGATACGCAGTATTTT.

Points on this clone: Other nucleotide sequences in the sample specify the same CDR3. The CDR3 DNA reads as TGCGCCAGCAGCCAAGGAACCAGCGGAAGTAAAAAGACCCAGTACTTC. This translates into CASSQGTSGSKKTQYF. The chain employs TRBV4-1 and TRBJ2-5; TRBD2 is a possible D gene (5 bases). The CDR3 loop spans 16 amino acids. The V gene lost 1 base and the J gene lost 6 bases, with 18 bases spanning the gap. Germline V gene data show CDR1 as MGHRA and CDR2 as YSYEKL.

This clone was detected only a few times. The rearrangement links TRBV5-1 to TRBJ2-3, with TRBD2 identical over 8 bases. Germline values: CDR1 SGHRS, CDR2 YFSETQ. V shed 0 bases and J 5 bases; nucleotides not matched to a gene: 11. CDR3 length: 17 amino acids. The CDR3 DNA follows: TGCGCCAGCAGCTTGGCATATCCGGGAGGGGGTGAAGATACGCAGTATTTT. Translating gives CASSLAYPGGGEDTQYF.

This clone came up a few times. The chain recombines TRBV27 with TRBJ2-7; D unclear. This CDR3 has 14 residues. Germline CDR1 MNHEY, CDR2 SMNVEV (reference sequence). Trimming removed 1 base from V and 6 bases from J, with 13 bases in between. The CDR3 region has the DNA TGTGCCAGCAGTTTATTTCCAGGTTTAAGCGAGCAGTACTTC. Its translation is CASSLFPGLSEQYF.

The chain combines TRBV15 with TRBJ2-3; TRBD2 might be the D (6 bases). With 5 bases removed from V and 1 base from J, the gap between germline ends came to 13 bases. CDR1 is LNHNV, CDR2 YYDKDF, per germline (reference sequence). The CDR3 has 15 amino acids. The CDR3 DNA follows: TGTGCCACCAGCCCCTTTAGCGGCCGCACAGATACGCAGTATTTT. Amino acid sequence: CATSPFSGRTDTQYF.

This clone was picked up a small number of times. J is TRBJ2-1 and V is TRBV7-7, with D perhaps matching TRBD1 (6 bases). Germline assignment: CDR1 SSHAT and CDR2 FNYEAQ (reference sequence). This CDR3 contains 15 residues. V was clipped by 1 base and J by 8 bases, with 15 bases between them. CDR3 DNA sequence: TGTGCCAGCAGCTTAGTTCTGACAGAGGGGGATGAGCAGTTCTTC. Amino acid sequence: CASSLVLTEGDEQFF. The full variable domain, with the rest looked up from reference TRBV7-7 and TRBJ2-1, is GAGVSQSPRYKVTKRGQDVTLRCDPISSHATLYWYQQALGQGPEFLTYFNYEAQPDKSGLPSDRFSAERPEGSISTLTIQRTEQRDSAMYRCASSLVLTEGDEQFFGPGTRLTVL.

This clone appeared a few times. The chain uses TRBV6-1 and TRBJ1-2, with D perhaps matching TRBD1 (6 bases). V shed 0 bases and J shed 4 bases, with 9 bases lying between them. CDR3 length: 14 amino acids. Germline CDR1 reads MNHNS; CDR2 reads SASEGT. CDR3 in DNA: TGTGCCAGCAGTGAAGCGTCCAGGGGCTATGGCTACACCTTC. This sequence encodes CASSEASRGYGYTF.